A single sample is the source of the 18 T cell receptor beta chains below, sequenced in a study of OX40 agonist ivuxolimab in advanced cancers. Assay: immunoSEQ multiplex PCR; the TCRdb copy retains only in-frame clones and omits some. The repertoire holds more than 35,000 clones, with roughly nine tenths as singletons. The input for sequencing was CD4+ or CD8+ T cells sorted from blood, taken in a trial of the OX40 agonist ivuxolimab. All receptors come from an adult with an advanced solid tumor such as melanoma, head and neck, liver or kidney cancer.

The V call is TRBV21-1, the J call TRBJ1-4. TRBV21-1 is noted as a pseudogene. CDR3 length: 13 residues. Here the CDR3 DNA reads TGTGCCAGCAGCAACTGTGTCCGTGAAAAACTGTTTTTT. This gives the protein CASSNCVREKLFF.

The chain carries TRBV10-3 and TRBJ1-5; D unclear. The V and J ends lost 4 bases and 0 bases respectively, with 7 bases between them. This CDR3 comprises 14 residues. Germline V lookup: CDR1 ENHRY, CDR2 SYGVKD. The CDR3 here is CAISGVDSNQPQHF. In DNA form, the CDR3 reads TGTGCCATCAGTGGGGTGGATAGCAATCAGCCCCAGCATTTT.

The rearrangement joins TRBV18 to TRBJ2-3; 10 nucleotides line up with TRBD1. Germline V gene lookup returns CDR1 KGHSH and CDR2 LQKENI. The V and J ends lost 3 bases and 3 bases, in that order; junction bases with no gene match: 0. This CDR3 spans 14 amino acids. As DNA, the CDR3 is TGTGCCAGCTCACCGGGACAGGGGACAGATACGCAGTATTTT. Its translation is CASSPGQGTDTQYF.

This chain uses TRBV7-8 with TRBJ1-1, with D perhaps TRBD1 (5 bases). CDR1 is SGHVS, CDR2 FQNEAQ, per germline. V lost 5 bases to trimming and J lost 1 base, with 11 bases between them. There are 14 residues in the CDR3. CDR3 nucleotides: TGTGCCAGCAGCCGGTTGGGACCGAACACTGAAGCTTTCTTT. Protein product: CASSRLGPNTEAFF.

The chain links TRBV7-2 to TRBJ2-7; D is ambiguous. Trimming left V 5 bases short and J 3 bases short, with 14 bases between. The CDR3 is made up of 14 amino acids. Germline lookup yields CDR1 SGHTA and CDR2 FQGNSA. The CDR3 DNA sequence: TGTGCCAGCAGCCCGACGGTTGTTGGCTACGAGCAGTACTTC. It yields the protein CASSPTVVGYEQYF.

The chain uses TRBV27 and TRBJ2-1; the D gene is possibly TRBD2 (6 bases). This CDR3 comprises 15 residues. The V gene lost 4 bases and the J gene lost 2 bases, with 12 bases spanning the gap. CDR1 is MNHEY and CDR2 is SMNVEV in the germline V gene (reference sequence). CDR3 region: CASSSVGGAYNEQFF. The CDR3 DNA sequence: TGTGCCAGCAGTTCCGTAGGAGGGGCCTACAATGAGCAGTTCTTC.

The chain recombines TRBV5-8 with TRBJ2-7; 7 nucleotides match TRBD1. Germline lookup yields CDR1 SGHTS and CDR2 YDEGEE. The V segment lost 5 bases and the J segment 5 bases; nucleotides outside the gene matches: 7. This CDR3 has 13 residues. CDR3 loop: CASSFTGVNEQYF. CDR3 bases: TGTGCCAGCAGTTTTACAGGGGTCAACGAGCAGTACTTC.

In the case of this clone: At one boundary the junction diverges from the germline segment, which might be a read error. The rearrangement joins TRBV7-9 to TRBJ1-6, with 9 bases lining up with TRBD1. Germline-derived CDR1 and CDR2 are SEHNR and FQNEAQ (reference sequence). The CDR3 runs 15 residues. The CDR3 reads CASSLAGQGNSPLHF. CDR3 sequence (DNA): TGTGCCAGCAGTTTAGCGGGACAGGGAAATTCACCCCTCCACTTT.

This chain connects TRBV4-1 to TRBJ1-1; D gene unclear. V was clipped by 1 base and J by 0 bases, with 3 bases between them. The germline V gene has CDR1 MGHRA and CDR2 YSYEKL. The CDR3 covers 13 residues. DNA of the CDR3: TGCGCCAGCAGCCAAGGAATGAACACTGAAGCTTTCTTT. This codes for CASSQGMNTEAFF.

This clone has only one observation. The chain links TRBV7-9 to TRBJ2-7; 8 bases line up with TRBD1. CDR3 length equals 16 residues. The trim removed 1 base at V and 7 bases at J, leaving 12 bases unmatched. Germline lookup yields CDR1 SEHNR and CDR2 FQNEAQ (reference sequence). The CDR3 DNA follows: TGTGCCAGCAGCTTAGATACAGGGGGAGTTTTTTTGGAGCAGTACTTC. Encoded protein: CASSLDTGGVFLEQYF.

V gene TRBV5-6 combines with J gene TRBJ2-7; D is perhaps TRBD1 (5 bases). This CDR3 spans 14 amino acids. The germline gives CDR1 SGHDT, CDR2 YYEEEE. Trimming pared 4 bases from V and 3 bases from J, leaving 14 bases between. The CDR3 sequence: CASSPDGHGYEQYF. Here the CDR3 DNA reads TGTGCCAGCAGCCCGGACGGACACGGCTACGAGCAGTACTTC. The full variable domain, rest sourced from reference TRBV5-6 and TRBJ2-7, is DAGVTQSPTHLIKTRGQQVTLRCSPKSGHDTVSWYQQALGQGPQFIFQYYEEEERQRGNFPDRFSGHQFPNYSSELNVNALLLGDSALYLCASSPDGHGYEQYFGPGTRLTVT.

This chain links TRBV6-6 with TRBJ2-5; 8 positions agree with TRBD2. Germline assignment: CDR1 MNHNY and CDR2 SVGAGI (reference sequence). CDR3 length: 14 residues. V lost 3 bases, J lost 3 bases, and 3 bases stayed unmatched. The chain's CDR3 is CASSYAGGEETQYF. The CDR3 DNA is TGTGCCAGCAGTTATGCGGGGGGCGAAGAGACCCAGTACTTC.

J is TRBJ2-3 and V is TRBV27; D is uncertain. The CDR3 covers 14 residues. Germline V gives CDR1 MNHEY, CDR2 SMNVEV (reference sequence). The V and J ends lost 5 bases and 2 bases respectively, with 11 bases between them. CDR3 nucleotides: TGTGCCAGCAGTGAGGAGCGCCACACAGATACGCAGTATTTT. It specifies CASSEERHTDTQYF.

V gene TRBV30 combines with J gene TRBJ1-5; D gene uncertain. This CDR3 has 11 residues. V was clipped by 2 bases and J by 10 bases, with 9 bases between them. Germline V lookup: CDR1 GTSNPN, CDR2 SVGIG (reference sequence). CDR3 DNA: TGTGCCTGGAGTAGGATAGATCCCCAGCATTTT. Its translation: CAWSRIDPQHF.

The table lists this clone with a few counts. As DNA, the CDR3 is TGCAGCGTGGAGTCAGGTGCCACTGAAGCTTTCTTT. Its protein is CSVESGATEAFF. V gene TRBV29-1 combines with J gene TRBJ1-1, with D unclear. The CDR3 contains 12 residues. CDR1 is SQVTM, CDR2 ANQGSEA, per germline. V was trimmed by 6 bases and J by 4 bases, leaving 12 bases between them.

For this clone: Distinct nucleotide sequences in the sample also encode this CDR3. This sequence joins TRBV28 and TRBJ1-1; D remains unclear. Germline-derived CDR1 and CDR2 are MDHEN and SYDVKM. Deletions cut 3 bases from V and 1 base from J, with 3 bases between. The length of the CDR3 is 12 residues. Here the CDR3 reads CASSFGNTEAFF. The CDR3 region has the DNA TGTGCCAGCAGTTTTGGGAACACTGAAGCTTTCTTT.

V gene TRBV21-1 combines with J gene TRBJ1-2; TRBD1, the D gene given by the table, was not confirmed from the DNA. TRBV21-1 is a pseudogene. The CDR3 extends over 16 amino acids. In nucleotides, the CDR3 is TGTGCCAGCAGCAAAATCGGACAGGCGTTCAACTATGGCTACACCTTC. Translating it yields CASSKIGQAFNYGYTF.

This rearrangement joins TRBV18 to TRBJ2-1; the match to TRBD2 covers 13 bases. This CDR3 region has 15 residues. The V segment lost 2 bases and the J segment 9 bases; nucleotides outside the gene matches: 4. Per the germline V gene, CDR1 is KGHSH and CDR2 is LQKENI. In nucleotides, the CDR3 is TGTGCCAGCTCACCAACTAGCGGGGGGGTCGGTGAGCAGTTCTTC. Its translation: CASSPTSGGVGEQFF.